This T cell receptor (beta chain) was captured in a study of shared clonotypes between healthy human individuals. Overall study results and limits: A handful of donors held about 5% of naive CD4 clonotypes in common. Shared clonotypes across all four donors exceeded non-shared ones in generation probability.

Naive CD8 populations comprised CD45RO-negative cells positively selected for CCR7, excluding terminally differentiated effector memory CD45RA+ cells. This clone has only a few counts. Its antigen is currently unknown. The same CDR3 can be traced to other DNA sequences in this sample. V was pared by 0 bases and J by 2 bases, with 5 bases between. The germline V gene encodes CDR1 MNHEY and CDR2 SMNVEV (reference sequence). The CDR3 consists of 15 residues. It was across several immunoSEQ plates that each subset's genomic DNA was evenly split. This table comes from immunoSEQ multiplex PCR, and its TCRdb copy is limited to in-frame clones, with some not included. The sample holds about 2.2 million clones; 90% to 95% are singletons and the top ten take around 1.8%.

Specimen: naive CD8+ T cells from PBMCs. This chain links TRBV27 with TRBJ2-6; D perhaps matches TRBD1 (5 bases). The sequence was collected from a man aged 18 to 35 in good health. Some clones in this sample may be carry-over from other donors' samples. In DNA, the CDR3 is TGTGCCAGCAGTTTATCAGGGGCTGGGGCCAACGTCCTGACTTTC. It codes for CASSLSGAGANVLTF.